The 24 T cell receptor beta chains in this list originate from one sample, sequenced in a study of cytomegalovirus exposure and HLA in healthy donors. Researchers ran the PCR with 60 Vbeta and 13 Jbeta primers. Clones were read by immunoSEQ multiplex PCR, and TCRdb kept only the in-frame ones, dropping some. The sample lists some 71,000 clones, roughly 64% occurring once. Sequenced input: PBMCs. These receptors originate from a man aged 35 to 55 in good health and CMV-seropositive.

This clone was counted a few times. This chain joins TRBV11-1 and TRBJ1-4, with D possibly being TRBD1 (5 bases). The CDR3 consists of 19 residues. CDR1 is SGHAT, CDR2 FQDESV, per germline (reference sequence). The ends were cut back, 2 bases at V and 0 bases at J, with 19 bases in the middle. CDR3 region: CASSLYIAGRTATNEKLFF. As DNA, the CDR3 is TGTGCCAGCAGCTTATATATTGCGGGACGTACTGCAACTAATGAAAAACTGTTTTTT. The full variable domain, rest sourced from reference TRBV11-1 and TRBJ1-4, is EAEVAQSPRYKITEKSQAVAFWCDPISGHATLYWYRQILGQGPELLVQFQDESVVDDSQLPKDRFSAERLKGVDSTLKIQPAELGDSAMYLCASSLYIAGRTATNEKLFFGSGTQLSVL.

The genes are TRBV4-2 and TRBJ2-7, with a possible D match to TRBD2 (5 bases). V lost 1 base and J lost 4, with 11 bases in between. CDR1 and CDR2 from the germline V gene are LGHNA and YNFKEQ. The CDR3 contains 14 residues. CDR3 nucleotide sequence: TGTGCCAGCAGCCAAGGGACGGACTCGTACGAGCAGTACTTC. The encoded protein is CASSQGTDSYEQYF.

The chain recombines TRBV28 with TRBJ1-1; 12 bases are shared with TRBD1. Per the germline V gene, CDR1 is MDHEN and CDR2 is SYDVKM. V lost 0 bases, J lost 4 bases, and 6 bases stayed unmatched. The length of the CDR3 is 17 residues. CDR3: CASSLWGTGGDGTEAFF. In DNA, the CDR3 is TGTGCCAGCAGTTTATGGGGGACAGGGGGCGACGGCACTGAAGCTTTCTTT.

V is TRBV5-1 and J is TRBJ1-4; D remains ambiguous. CDR3 length: 13 amino acids. CDR1 is SGHRS, CDR2 YFSETQ, per germline. Trimming took off 1 base at V and 6 bases at J, with 7 bases between the two ends. DNA for the CDR3: TGCGCCAGCAGCTTGATGGCCCATGAAAAACTGTTTTTT. It specifies CASSLMAHEKLFF.

The count of this clone is one. The rearrangement uses TRBV4-2 and TRBJ2-2; 9 positions match TRBD2. CDR3 length equals 15 residues. The V segment lost 4 bases and the J segment 4 bases; nucleotides outside the gene matches: 4. Germline V gives CDR1 LGHNA, CDR2 YNFKEQ. DNA for the CDR3: TGTGCCAGCAGCCGGAGCGGGAGGTCCACCGGGGAGCTGTTTTTT. It encodes CASSRSGRSTGELFF.

The chain has TRBV28 and TRBJ2-1; TRBD1 might be the D (6 bases). Germline-derived CDR1 and CDR2 are MDHEN and SYDVKM. This CDR3 is built from 14 residues. The V gene lost 5 bases and the J gene lost 4 bases, with 12 bases spanning the gap. CDR3 nucleotide sequence: TGTGCCAGCAGTATGACCGGACAGTACAATGAGCAGTTCTTC. It translates to CASSMTGQYNEQFF.

This clone was recorded once. This sequence joins TRBV6-1 and TRBJ2-3; 10 bases map to TRBD1. The CDR3 runs to 16 residues. Per the germline V gene, CDR1 is MNHNS and CDR2 is SASEGT. V gave up 2 bases and J gave up 5 bases; unmatched junction bases: 7. The CDR3, as DNA: TGTGCCAGCAGTGAAAGGACAGGGGGTGAAGTAGATACGCAGTATTTT. Protein product: CASSERTGGEVDTQYF.

The genes are TRBV2 and TRBJ1-1, with no clear D. Germline V CDR1 and CDR2: SNHLY, FYNNEI. Trimming took 6 bases from V and 6 from J, leaving 17 bases between them. The CDR3 sequence is 14 residues long. CDR3 DNA: TGTGCCAGCAGCTTAAGTCGGGGATCTTCTGAAGCTTTCTTT. Protein sequence: CASSLSRGSSEAFF.

This rearrangement joins TRBV29-1 to TRBJ1-2; D is undetermined. The V gene lost 4 bases and the J gene lost 8 bases, with 11 bases spanning the gap. Germline CDR1 is SQVTM and CDR2 is ANQGSEA. The CDR3 length is 11 residues. CDR3 sequence reads: CSVGKKTGYTF. The CDR3 DNA reads TGCAGCGTTGGTAAGAAAACAGGCTACACCTTC.

Written as DNA, the CDR3 is TGTGCCTGGGGGGCCAGGGGCAATCAGCCCCAGCATTTT. This gives the protein CAWGARGNQPQHF. The J gene is TRBJ1-5, the V gene TRBV30; possible D gene TRBD1, 5 bases. The CDR3 is made up of 13 amino acids. Between the trimmed V and J ends, which lost 5 bases and 2 bases, there was a span of 10 bases. The germline CDR1 and CDR2 sequences are GTSNPN and SVGIG (reference sequence).

This chain uses TRBV4-1 with TRBJ2-1; 11 bases map to TRBD2. The trim removed 0 bases at V and 9 bases at J, leaving 7 bases unmatched. The germline V gene has CDR1 MGHRA and CDR2 YSYEKL. This CDR3 comprises 16 residues. The CDR3 is CASSQESASGGLEQFF. The DNA of the CDR3 is TGCGCCAGCAGCCAAGAGTCGGCTAGCGGGGGGCTTGAGCAGTTCTTC.

The genes are TRBV4-3 and TRBJ2-3; 10 bases match TRBD2. This CDR3 is built from 16 residues. Germline V gene data show CDR1 as LGHNA and CDR2 as YSLEER. J gave up 3 bases and V 1 base, and 4 bases lay outside the gene matches. The CDR3: CASSQGAGGPTDTQYF. The CDR3 bases are TGCGCCAGCAGCCAAGGAGCGGGGGGGCCGACAGATACGCAGTATTTT.

The rearrangement uses TRBV9 and TRBJ1-1, with a possible D match to TRBD1 (6 bases). The length of the CDR3 is 16 residues. Germline CDR1 is SGDLS and CDR2 is YYNGEE. V lost 0 bases and J 8 bases, leaving 20 bases between the germline ends. The CDR3 here is CASSVGSGGREDEAFF. CDR3 bases: TGTGCCAGCAGCGTAGGGAGCGGGGGGCGGGAGGACGAAGCTTTCTTT. The entire variable domain, with the rest obtained from reference TRBV9 and TRBJ1-1, is as follows: DSGVTQTPKHLITATGQRVTLRCSPRSGDLSVYWYQQSLDQGLQFLIQYYNGEERAKGNILERFSAQQFPDLHSELNLSSLELGDSALYFCASSVGSGGREDEAFFGQGTRLTVV.

V is TRBV11-2 and J is TRBJ1-6; D call uncertain. V lost 5 bases and J 3 bases, leaving 8 bases between the germline ends. The CDR3 contains 14 residues. CDR1 and CDR2 from the germline V gene are SGHAT and FQNNGV. CDR3 loop: CASSQRVYNSPLHF. In DNA form, the CDR3 reads TGTGCCAGCAGCCAGAGGGTCTATAATTCACCCCTCCACTTT.

CDR3 DNA sequence: TGTGCCAGCAGTGAAGGGACAGGGAATGAAAAACTGTTTTTT. This encodes CASSEGTGNEKLFF. The genes are TRBV2 and TRBJ1-4, with 8 bases aligning to TRBD1. With V trimmed by 1 base and J by 5 bases, 0 bases remained unmatched. This CDR3 is built from 14 residues. The V gene's germline CDR1 is SNHLY and CDR2 FYNNEI.

The chain uses TRBV5-6 and TRBJ2-1; no definite D call. The CDR3 runs to 11 residues. Germline assignment: CDR1 SGHDT and CDR2 YYEEEE. V lost 2 bases to trimming and J lost 10 bases, with 7 bases between them. CDR3 sequence reads: CASSFGPEQFF. The CDR3 nucleotides are TGTGCCAGCAGCTTCGGTCCGGAGCAGTTCTTC.

V and J are TRBV30 and TRBJ1-5; possible D gene TRBD1, 6 bases. Trimming left V 1 base short and J 7 bases short, with 14 bases between. Germline-derived CDR1 and CDR2 are GTSNPN and SVGIG (reference sequence). The length of the CDR3 is 14 residues. The CDR3 bases are TGTGCCTGGAGTGCCGTGGACAGAAACCAGCCCCAGCATTTT. Translating gives CAWSAVDRNQPQHF.

This clone was recorded only once. V and J are TRBV6-1 and TRBJ2-3, with TRBD2 as a possible D gene (6 bases). CDR3 size: 16 residues. CDR1 is MNHNS, CDR2 SASEGT, per germline. Between the trimmed V and J ends, which lost 4 bases and 0 bases, there was a span of 14 bases. The CDR3, as DNA: TGTGCCAGCAGTGCCAGGTCGGGACTTAGCACAGATACGCAGTATTTT. Translation gives CASSARSGLSTDTQYF.

This sequence joins TRBV2 and TRBJ2-5, with D uncertain. The assigned J gene may be wrong: the sequence end matches TRBJ2-7 better. The CDR3 consists of 11 residues. The V gene's germline CDR1 is SNHLY and CDR2 FYNNEI. The DNA of the CDR3 is TGTGCCAGCAGTGGAGAATACGAGCAGTACTTC. The encoded protein is CASSGEYEQYF.

The chain has TRBV6-1 and TRBJ1-5, with 10 bases matching TRBD1. This CDR3 is 14 amino acids long. Germline V lookup: CDR1 MNHNS, CDR2 SASEGT. V lost 6 bases and J lost 5; bases outside the gene matches: 4. CDR3 DNA sequence: TGTGCCAGCAGCCCGGGACAGGGGTATCAGCCCCAGCATTTT. Its protein product is CASSPGQGYQPQHF.

The gene calls are TRBV27 and TRBJ1-2; 7 bases fit TRBD1. The CDR3 is made up of 15 amino acids. The V gene end was trimmed by 4 bases and the J gene end by 0 bases; junction bases not matched to a gene: 5. Germline V gene sequence: CDR1 MNHEY, CDR2 SMNVEV (reference sequence). CDR3 residues: CASSSDREANYGYTF. CDR3 sequence (DNA): TGTGCCAGCAGTTCCGACAGGGAGGCTAACTATGGCTACACCTTC.

The rearrangement uses TRBV6-6 and TRBJ1-1; TRBD1 matches 7 bases. Germline V gene sequence: CDR1 MNHNY, CDR2 SVGAGI (reference sequence). The CDR3 runs 16 residues. Germline trimming cut 6 bases from V and 1 base from J; bases unmatched to any gene: 11. The CDR3 DNA reads TGTGCCAGCAGCAACCCCCCGGGACAGACGAACACTGAAGCTTTCTTT. Encoded protein: CASSNPPGQTNTEAFF.

The chain employs TRBV2 and TRBJ1-4; possible D gene TRBD1, 6 bases. Germline CDR1 reads SNHLY; CDR2 reads FYNNEI. Between the trimmed V and J ends, which lost 4 bases and 6 bases, there was a span of 12 bases. The CDR3 contains 14 residues. CDR3: CASSATGLDEKLFF. DNA of the CDR3: TGTGCCAGCAGTGCCACAGGGCTGGATGAAAAACTGTTTTTT.

The J gene is TRBJ2-7, the V gene TRBV7-8; tentative D call: TRBD1 (6 bases). V lost 5 bases and J 4 bases, leaving 12 bases between the germline ends. Germline CDR1 reads SGHVS; CDR2 reads FQNEAQ. The CDR3 has 13 residues. The CDR3 here is CASSIRTAYEQYF. Written as DNA, the CDR3 is TGTGCCAGCAGCATCCGGACAGCATACGAGCAGTACTTC.